This T cell receptor (beta chain) was recovered during a study of blood T cell repertoires in COVID-19. Study details: There were acute and convalescent COVID-19 samples, and they came from the United States, Italy and Spain.

Germline CDR1 reads MRHNA; CDR2 reads SNTAGT. The length of the CDR3 is 14 residues. V was pared by 10 bases and J by 2 bases, with 9 bases of the junction left unmatched. Original analysis: Reference gene primer amplification yielded estimated nucleated cell counts. Assay used: immunoSEQ multiplex PCR; TCRdb lists only in-frame clones, some missing. D and trimming were read from the DNA, whereas the V and J calls and clone size are those reported in that table. The repertoire includes some 130,000 clones, around 81% of them detected once, and 8% to 10% sits in the top ten. The sample consisted of peripheral blood. The chain joins TRBV6-4 to TRBJ2-3, with 7 bases aligning to TRBD2. This TCR was sampled from a man aged 40-50 years with active or convalescent COVID-19. The CDR3 reads CATPSGVDTDTQYF. CDR3 bases: TGTGCCACCCCGAGCGGGGTCGACACAGATACGCAGTATTTT.